Presented here are 8 T cell receptor beta chains from one specimen sequenced in a study of blood T cells in healthy people across ages. Using a J-beta primer mix together with a sample-barcoded 5' primer, a second PCR was run for roughly 6 to 12 cycles. One entry per CDR3 protein results from TCRdb running MiXCR on the 5' RACE reads. The sample holds 1,800,000 or so distinct CDR3 sequences, around 40% seen once. Input material: blood. Source of these receptors: a human donor in good health.

The CDR3 DNA reads TGTGCCAGCTCACCACGGGACAGTGTCTATGGCTACACCTTC. Translation gives CASSPRDSVYGYTF. This chain joins TRBV18 and TRBJ1-2, with 7 bases that match TRBD1. The germline CDR1 and CDR2 sequences are KGHSH and LQKENI. The CDR3 length is 14 residues. Trimming cost V 1 base and J 4 bases; bases outside gene matches: 3.

The J gene is TRBJ2-7, the V gene TRBV10-2, with a possible D match to TRBD1 (5 bases). Germline V gene data show CDR1 as WSHSY and CDR2 as SAAADI. V was trimmed by 2 bases and J by 4 bases, leaving 9 bases between them. The CDR3 is made up of 13 amino acids. CDR3 amino acids: CASSEAGKYEQYF. The CDR3 DNA is TGCGCCAGCAGTGAGGCAGGGAAGTACGAGCAGTACTTC.

This rearrangement joins TRBV12-3 or TRBV12-4 to TRBJ1-2; a possible D gene is TRBD1 (6 bases). V lost 7 bases to trimming and J lost 8 bases, with 20 bases between them. The length of the CDR3 is 14 residues. The CDR3: CASNQIGFRGGYTF. CDR3 sequence (DNA): TGTGCCAGCAATCAAATAGGGTTCAGGGGCGGCTACACCTTC.

This clonotype was counted between two and nine times. V and J are TRBV20-1 and TRBJ1-2; 7 nucleotides align to TRBD1. Germline V gene sequence: CDR1 DFQATT, CDR2 SNEGSKA (reference sequence). V was clipped by 5 bases and J by 4 bases; unmatched bases: 10. This CDR3 is built from 14 residues. CDR3 residues: CSAVRDRDSYGYTF. The CDR3 DNA follows: TGCAGTGCTGTCCGGGACAGAGACTCCTATGGCTACACCTTC.

The sample holds a few counts of this clonotype. This chain links TRBV7-6 with TRBJ2-7; 11 nucleotides match TRBD1. This CDR3 spans 14 amino acids. Trimming removed 4 bases from V and 6 bases from J; junction bases left unmatched: 5. Germline CDR1 and CDR2: SGHVS and FNYEAQ. CDR3 nucleotide sequence: TGTGCCAGCAGCTCATCCGGGACAGGGGGCGAGCAGTACTTC. It encodes CASSSSGTGGEQYF.

The chain employs TRBV7-2 and TRBJ2-1, with D uncertain. The germline CDR1 and CDR2 sequences are SGHTA and FQGNSA. Between the trimmed V and J ends, which lost 3 bases and 5 bases, there was a span of 5 bases. The CDR3 covers 12 residues. CDR3 DNA: TGTGCCAGCAGCTTTGACCACAATGAGCAGTTCTTC. Its protein product is CASSFDHNEQFF.

V is TRBV4-1 and J is TRBJ1-1; D may be TRBD1 (6 bases). This CDR3 spans 20 amino acids. The V gene's germline CDR1 is MGHRA and CDR2 YSYEKL. Deletions cut 1 base from V and 1 base from J, with 25 bases between. CDR3 nucleotides: TGCGCCAGCAGCCAAGTGTGGGTATTGACAGGTTCCTCGACGAACACTGAAGCTTTCTTT. Translating it yields CASSQVWVLTGSSTNTEAFF.

In the case of this clonotype: An end of the junction differs from the germline gene, which may be a read error. The chain has TRBV12-3 or TRBV12-4 and TRBJ2-3; D may be TRBD1 (6 bases). The CDR3 consists of 14 residues. CDR3 DNA sequence: TGTGCCAGCAGTTGGACAGACCCCACAGATACGCGGTATTTT. Residues: CASSWTDPTDTRYF.